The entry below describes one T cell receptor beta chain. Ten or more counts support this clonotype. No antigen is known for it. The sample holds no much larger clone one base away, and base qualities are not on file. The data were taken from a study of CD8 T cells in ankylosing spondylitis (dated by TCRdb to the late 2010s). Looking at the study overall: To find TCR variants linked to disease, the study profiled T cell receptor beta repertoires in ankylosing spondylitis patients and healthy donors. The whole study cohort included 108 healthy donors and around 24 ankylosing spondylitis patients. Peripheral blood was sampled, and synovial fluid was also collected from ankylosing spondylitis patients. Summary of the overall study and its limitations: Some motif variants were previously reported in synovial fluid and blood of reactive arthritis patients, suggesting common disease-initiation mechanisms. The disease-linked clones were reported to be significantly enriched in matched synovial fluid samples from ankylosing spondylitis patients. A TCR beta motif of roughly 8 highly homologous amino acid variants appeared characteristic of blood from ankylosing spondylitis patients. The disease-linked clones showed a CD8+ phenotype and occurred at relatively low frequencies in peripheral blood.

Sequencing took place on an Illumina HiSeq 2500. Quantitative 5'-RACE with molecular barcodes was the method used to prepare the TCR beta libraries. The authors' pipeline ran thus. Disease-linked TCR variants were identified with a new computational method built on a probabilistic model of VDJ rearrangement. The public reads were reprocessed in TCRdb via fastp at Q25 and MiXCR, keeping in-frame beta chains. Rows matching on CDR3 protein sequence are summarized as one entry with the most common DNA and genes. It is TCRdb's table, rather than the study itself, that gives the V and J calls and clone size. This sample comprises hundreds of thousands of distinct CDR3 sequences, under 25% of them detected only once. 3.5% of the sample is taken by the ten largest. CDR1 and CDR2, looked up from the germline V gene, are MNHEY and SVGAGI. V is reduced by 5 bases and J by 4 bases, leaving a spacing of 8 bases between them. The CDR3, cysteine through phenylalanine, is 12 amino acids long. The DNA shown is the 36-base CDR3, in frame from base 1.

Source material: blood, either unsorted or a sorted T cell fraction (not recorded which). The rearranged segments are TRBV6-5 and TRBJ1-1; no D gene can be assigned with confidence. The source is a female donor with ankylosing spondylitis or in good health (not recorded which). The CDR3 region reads CASSRVGTEAFF. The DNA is TGTGCCAGCAGTAGGGTGGGCACTGAAGCTTTCTTT.